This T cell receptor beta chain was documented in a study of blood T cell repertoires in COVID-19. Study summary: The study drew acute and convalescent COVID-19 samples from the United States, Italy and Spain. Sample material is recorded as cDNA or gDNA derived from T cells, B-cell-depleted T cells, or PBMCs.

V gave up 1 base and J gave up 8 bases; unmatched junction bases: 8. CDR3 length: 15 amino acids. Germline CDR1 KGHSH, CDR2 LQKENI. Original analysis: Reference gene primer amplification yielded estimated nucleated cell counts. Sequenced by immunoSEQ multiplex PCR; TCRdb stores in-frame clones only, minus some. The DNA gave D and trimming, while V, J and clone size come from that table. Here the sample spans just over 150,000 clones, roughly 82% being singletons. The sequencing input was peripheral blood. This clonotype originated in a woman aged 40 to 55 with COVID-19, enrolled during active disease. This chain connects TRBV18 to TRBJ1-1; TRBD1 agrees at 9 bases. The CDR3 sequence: CASSPQPDRGQEAFF. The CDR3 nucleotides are TGTGCCAGCTCACCACAGCCGGACAGGGGCCAAGAAGCTTTCTTT. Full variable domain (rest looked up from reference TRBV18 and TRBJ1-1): NAGVMQNPRHLVRRRGQEARLRCSPMKGHSHVYWYRQLPEEGLKFMVYLQKENIIDESGMPKERFSAEFPKEGPSILRIQQVVRGDSAAYFCASSPQPDRGQEAFFGQGTRLTVV.